This TCR beta chain derives from a study of identifying expanded T cells in peripheral blood. Produced via immunoSEQ multiplex PCR; TCRdb's table is partial and in-frame only. Of approximately 120,000 clones in the sample, 88% were seen once. General study findings and limits: Differentially abundant clones: 0.95 to 1.5 between replicates, around 16 at roughly 2 weeks, around 19 at four. Roughly two-week clone count variance significantly increased as total template count grew.

Points on this clone: What it binds is unknown.

The CDR3 is made up of 13 amino acids. The V gene lost 0 bases and the J gene lost 2 bases, with 7 bases spanning the gap. The germline CDR1 and CDR2 sequences are SQVTM and ANQGSEA. No infections or other immune events were documented during collection. The chain recombines TRBV29-1 with TRBJ1-1; D not resolved. The TCR comes from a person aged 18 to 75 in good health. Sequencing used blood. The CDR3 reads CSVEDTLNTEAFF. CDR3 DNA sequence: TGCAGCGTTGAAGATACACTCAACACTGAAGCTTTCTTT.